This T cell receptor beta chain was recorded in a study of T-cell memory formation after mild COVID-19. Background on the study: Clusters of TCRs were largely donor specific.

Germline lookup yields CDR1 DFQATT and CDR2 SNEGSKA (reference sequence). Trimming stripped 0 bases from V and 2 bases from J, with 13 bases between. The CDR3 is 15 residues long. Study observations and caveats: Whether second-wave clones peaking at day 37 were SARS-CoV-2 specific went unconfirmed. From day 15 to 85, contracting clones were balanced between CD4 and CD8, whereas later expanders leaned toward CD4+.

About this clonotype itself: Its antigen is currently unknown.

TCRdb re-analysed the 5' RACE reads in MiXCR, keeping a single row per CDR3 protein. The table records 300,000 to 350,000 distinct CDR3 sequences, approximately 20% of them present only once. The gene calls are TRBV20-1 and TRBJ2-5; the D is unclear. Sequencing was done on a sample of PBMCs or a T cell subset sorted from them (not recorded which). This clonotype was obtained from a man between 18 and 29 years old who had mild COVID-19 (a few samples of this study predate the infection). Cell type and time point are not known. As DNA, the CDR3 is TGCAGTGCTAGAGATCTGGGGTGGCAGCAAGAGACCCAGTACTTC. It is translated as CSARDLGWQQETQYF.